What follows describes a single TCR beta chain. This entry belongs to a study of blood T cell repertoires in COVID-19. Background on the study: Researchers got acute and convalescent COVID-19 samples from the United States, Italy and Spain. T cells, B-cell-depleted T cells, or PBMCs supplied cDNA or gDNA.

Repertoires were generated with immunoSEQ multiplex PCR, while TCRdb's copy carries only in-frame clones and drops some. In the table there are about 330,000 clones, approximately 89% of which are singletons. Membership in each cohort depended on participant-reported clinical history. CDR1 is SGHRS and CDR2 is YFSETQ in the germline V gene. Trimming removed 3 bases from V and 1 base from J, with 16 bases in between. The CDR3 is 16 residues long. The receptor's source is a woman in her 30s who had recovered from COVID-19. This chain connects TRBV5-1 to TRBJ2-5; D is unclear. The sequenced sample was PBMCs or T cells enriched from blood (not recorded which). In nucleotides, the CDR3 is TGCGCCAGCAGCTCCGCTAGTGCGGTCGGCCAAGAGACCCAGTACTTC. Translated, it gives CASSSASAVGQETQYF.